The subject of this entry is one T cell receptor (beta chain). Its antigen is currently unknown. This entry belongs to a study of cytomegalovirus exposure and HLA in healthy donors. For the study at large: As released early, the data held roughly 85 million unique TCRs from HLA-typed donors. Study outcomes and limitations: A missense variant in DCLRE1C was later tied to TCR beta V- and J-gene trimming. Relative to equally common others, HLA-associated TCR beta chains showed greater clonal expansion in a later analysis.

The V gene's germline CDR1 is LNHDA and CDR2 SQIVND (reference sequence). This CDR3 spans 14 amino acids. The V gene end was trimmed by 5 bases and the J gene end by 4 bases; junction bases not matched to a gene: 5. PCR used 60 Vbeta primers and 13 Jbeta primers. TCRdb keeps only in-frame clones here, not all; method: immunoSEQ multiplex PCR. The sample yields about 180,000 clones, about 80% seen once. The chain employs TRBV19 and TRBJ1-2, with TRBD1 matching 9 bases. The sequenced material came from PBMCs. This receptor was obtained from a woman aged 25-40 years in good health and CMV-seronegative. The CDR3 sequence is CASSGDRVAYGYTF. The CDR3 nucleotides read TGTGCCAGTAGTGGGGACAGGGTGGCCTATGGCTACACCTTC.